These 8 T cell receptor beta chains were sequenced from one sample in a study of CD8 T cells in ankylosing spondylitis. TCRdb reprocessed the 5' RACE reads via MiXCR and lists one record per CDR3 protein. The sample lists roughly 140,000 distinct CDR3 sequences, around 43% seen once, with roughly 15% in the top ten. The sample consisted of synovial fluid, either unsorted or a sorted T cell fraction (not recorded which). The receptors originated from a male donor with ankylosing spondylitis.

This sequence joins TRBV4-3 and TRBJ2-7; a possible D gene is TRBD2 (6 bases). The CDR3 has 15 residues. Trimming pared 4 bases from V and 0 bases from J, leaving 13 bases between. Germline CDR1 LGHNA, CDR2 YSLEER. The CDR3 loop reads CASSPWMTSSYEQYF. DNA for the CDR3: TGCGCCAGCAGCCCCTGGATGACTAGCTCCTACGAGCAGTACTTC.

This clonotype has only a few counts. This chain joins TRBV7-9 and TRBJ2-1; D is uncertain. Germline assignment: CDR1 SEHNR and CDR2 FQNEAQ (reference sequence). Trimming cost V 1 base and J 0 bases, with 10 bases left between them. The CDR3 spans 16 residues. CDR3 nucleotides: TGTGCCAGCAGCTTAGTAGAGAACTTCTCCTACAATGAGCAGTTCTTC. It yields the protein CASSLVENFSYNEQFF.

V and J are TRBV12-3 or TRBV12-4 and TRBJ2-1; 8 bases line up with TRBD2. The CDR3 length is 16 residues. V shed 8 bases and J 3 bases; nucleotides not matched to a gene: 12. The chain's CDR3 is CASLFSGTHFYNEQFF. The DNA for the CDR3 is TGTGCCAGCCTTTTTAGCGGGACACACTTCTACAATGAGCAGTTCTTC.

The sample holds many counts of this clonotype. This chain uses TRBV7-3 with TRBJ2-7; D remains unclear. Germline CDR1 and CDR2: SGHTA and FQGTGA. Trimming removed 0 bases at V and 1 base at J, with 7 bases between. This CDR3 has 14 amino acids. CDR3 nucleotides: TGTGCCAGCAGCTTAACTCCTGGGTCCTACGAGCAGTACTTC. Encoded protein: CASSLTPGSYEQYF.

This clonotype has ten or more counts. This chain connects TRBV6-5 to TRBJ1-2, with 11 positions matching TRBD1. CDR1 MNHEY and CDR2 SVGAGI come from the germline V gene. The CDR3 sequence is 14 residues long. V gave up 4 bases and J gave up 8 bases; unmatched junction bases: 6. The CDR3 spells CASSSGQGVWGYTF. In DNA form, the CDR3 reads TGTGCCAGCAGTTCGGGACAGGGGGTTTGGGGCTACACCTTC.

The chain joins TRBV12-3 or TRBV12-4 to TRBJ2-5; TRBD1 matches at 10 bases. The trim removed 6 bases at V and 3 bases at J, leaving 7 bases unmatched. The CDR3 totals 15 residues. CDR3 sequence (DNA): TGTGCCAGCAGCCCATCGGGGACAGGGGAAGAGACCCAGTACTTC. Translating it yields CASSPSGTGEETQYF.

The CDR3 here is CASTPGGSYEQYF. The CDR3 DNA sequence: TGTGCCAGCACCCCTGGGGGGTCCTACGAGCAGTACTTC. This rearrangement joins TRBV12-3 or TRBV12-4 to TRBJ2-7, with D maybe TRBD2 (6 bases). The CDR3 length is 13 residues. V was cut by 7 bases and J by 1 base, with 11 bases left in between.

The genes are TRBV28 and TRBJ2-7, with D possibly called TRBD1 or TRBD2 (5 bases each). This CDR3 comprises 12 residues. V was pared by 5 bases and J by 4 bases, with 9 bases between. The germline V gene encodes CDR1 MDHEN and CDR2 SYDVKM. CDR3 sequence reads: CASSPWGYEQYF. In DNA, the CDR3 is TGTGCCAGCAGTCCCTGGGGGTACGAGCAGTACTTC.